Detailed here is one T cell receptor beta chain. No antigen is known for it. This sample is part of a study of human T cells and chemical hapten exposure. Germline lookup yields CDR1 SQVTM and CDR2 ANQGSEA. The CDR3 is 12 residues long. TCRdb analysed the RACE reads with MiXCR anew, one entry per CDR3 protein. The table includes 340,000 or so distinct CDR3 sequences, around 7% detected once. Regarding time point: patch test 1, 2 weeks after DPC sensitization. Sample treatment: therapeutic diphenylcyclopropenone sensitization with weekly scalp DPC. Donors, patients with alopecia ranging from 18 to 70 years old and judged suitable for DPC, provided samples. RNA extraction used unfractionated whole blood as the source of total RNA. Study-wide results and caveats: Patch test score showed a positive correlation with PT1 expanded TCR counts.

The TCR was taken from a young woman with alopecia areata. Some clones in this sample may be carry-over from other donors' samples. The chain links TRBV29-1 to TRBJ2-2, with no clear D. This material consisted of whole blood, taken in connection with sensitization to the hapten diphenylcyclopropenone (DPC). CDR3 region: CSSQENTGELFF. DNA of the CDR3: TGCAGTAGCCAGGAGAACACCGGGGAGCTGTTTTTT.